These 23 T cell receptor beta chains came from one sample sequenced in a study of T cell changes during pregnancy in multiple sclerosis (dated by TCRdb to the late 2010s). Library method: the immunoSEQ multiplex PCR assay. Drawn from immuneACCESS, this table holds only the in-frame rearrangements with V and J called that TCRdb kept. Clones are partly lost; checked studies trace under half to an unresolved V gene and leave the rest unexplained. The sample includes 90,000 to 120,000 clones, with almost 95% observed a single time. The leading ten clones occupy more than 0.8% of the sample. Sequencing was performed on peripheral blood, taken before pregnancy. The receptor set was obtained from a female donor with multiple sclerosis, enrolled in a pregnancy study.

The chain uses TRBV5-1 and TRBJ1-1; D not resolved. Germline V lookup: CDR1 SGHRS, CDR2 YFSETQ. The ends were cut back, 4 bases at V and 2 bases at J, with 15 bases in the middle. This CDR3 has 15 amino acids. Here the CDR3 reads CASSLHLVENTEAFF. The CDR3 DNA follows: TGCGCCAGCAGCCTCCACTTGGTCGAAAACACTGAAGCTTTCTTT.

The genes are TRBV7-8 and TRBJ2-7; 10 bases map to TRBD2. V lost 5 bases, J lost 6 bases, and 4 bases stayed unmatched. Germline assignment: CDR1 SGHVS and CDR2 FQNEAQ. This CDR3 contains 13 residues. CDR3 residues: CASSLSGRSEQYF. As DNA, the CDR3 is TGTGCCAGCAGCCTTAGCGGGAGGAGCGAGCAGTACTTC.

The CDR3 DNA reads TGTGCCAGCAGTGAGGGACTAGCCCAAGAGACCCAGTACTTC. It translates to CASSEGLAQETQYF. The chain employs TRBV6-1 and TRBJ2-5; TRBD2 agrees at 9 bases. V trimming: 3 bases; J trimming: 1 base; junction bases outside the gene matches: 0. Germline V lookup: CDR1 MNHNS, CDR2 SASEGT. The CDR3 extends over 14 amino acids.

The chain links TRBV6-5 to TRBJ1-1; D is undetermined. The CDR3 length is 15 residues. V was clipped by 0 bases and J by 5 bases, with 13 bases between them. Germline values: CDR1 MNHEY, CDR2 SVGAGI. This chain's CDR3 is CASSYSVRHNTEAFF. The CDR3 bases are TGTGCCAGCAGTTACTCCGTGAGACACAATACTGAAGCTTTCTTT.

The chain has TRBV7-9 and TRBJ2-7; D not certain. The CDR3 totals 12 residues. V gave up 1 base and J gave up 6 bases, with 7 bases separating them. Germline CDR1 SEHNR, CDR2 FQNEAQ (reference sequence). The CDR3 here is CASSLVDSEQYF. DNA for the CDR3: TGTGCCAGCAGCTTAGTTGACTCCGAGCAGTACTTC.

The chain combines TRBV4-1 with TRBJ2-7; 10 bases fit TRBD2. The CDR3 loop spans 16 amino acids. Germline V CDR1 and CDR2: MGHRA, YSYEKL. J was trimmed by 4 bases and V by 0 bases; bases with no gene match: 6. CDR3 DNA: TGCGCCAGCAGCCAAGATAGTACTAGCGGGATTTACGAGCAGTACTTC. This sequence encodes CASSQDSTSGIYEQYF.

The rearrangement links TRBV7-2 to TRBJ2-1; TRBD2 matches at 10 bases. The germline CDR1 and CDR2 sequences are SGHTA and FQGNSA. The CDR3 spans 17 residues. Unmatched junction bases numbered 10, after V lost 0 bases and J lost 8 bases. The CDR3 protein is CASSLAAGSGRGYEQFF. The DNA for the CDR3 is TGTGCCAGCAGCTTAGCCGCCGGGAGCGGGAGGGGCTATGAGCAGTTCTTC.

The chain is built from TRBV30 and TRBJ1-1, with D maybe TRBD1 (6 bases). The CDR3 is 13 amino acids. Germline assignment: CDR1 GTSNPN and CDR2 SVGIG (reference sequence). V lost 4 bases to trimming and J lost 4 bases, with 13 bases between them. The DNA for the CDR3 is TGTGCCTGGATTGGGGGCTTTAGCACTGAAGCTTTCTTT. It codes for CAWIGGFSTEAFF.

About this clone: Because the CDR3's place on the DNA is in doubt, the DNA is left out and the CDR3 is given as listed by TCRdb. The rearrangement links TRBV27 to TRBJ2-7; TRBD2, the D gene given by the table, was not confirmed from the DNA. The CDR3 is 15 residues long, counting both termini. Germline-derived CDR1 and CDR2 are MNHEY and SMNVEV (reference sequence). The chain's CDR3 is CASSLGTGGSYEQYF.

The chain carries TRBV23-1 and TRBJ2-5; 7 bases map to TRBD2. TRBV23-1 carries the ORF label, with uncertain function. Losses at the gene ends were 3 bases for V and 2 bases for J; bases not matched to a gene: 33. The CDR3 length is 24 residues. CDR3 bases: TGCGCCAGCAGTCAGTCCCGAATGTCAGGGACGTTGGGGTCGGGGGGACGCAAACAAGAGACCCAGTACTTC. Translation gives CASSQSRMSGTLGSGGRKQETQYF.

V usage is TRBV5-1 and J usage is TRBJ2-3, with 7 bases matching TRBD2. The germline gives CDR1 SGHRS, CDR2 YFSETQ. The CDR3 loop spans 14 amino acids. Losses at the gene ends were 4 bases for V and 2 bases for J; bases not matched to a gene: 4. CDR3 protein: CASSIGLVTDTQYF. The CDR3 nucleotides read TGCGCCAGCAGCATAGGACTAGTCACAGATACGCAGTATTTT.

The rearrangement links TRBV10-1 to TRBJ2-3, with 8 nucleotides matching TRBD2. Germline CDR1 and CDR2: WNHNN and SYGVQD (reference sequence). The CDR3 length is 16 residues. The V segment lost 6 bases and the J segment 4 bases; nucleotides outside the gene matches: 12. The CDR3 DNA sequence: TGCGCCAGCAGCCATATCAGCGGGAGATCCCCAGATACGCAGTATTTT. Protein product: CASSHISGRSPDTQYF.

J is TRBJ1-5 and V is TRBV21-1; the D call in the table, TRBD1, was not verified against the DNA. TRBV21-1 is a pseudogene. This CDR3 comprises 13 residues. The CDR3 DNA reads as TGTGCCAGCAGCAAAGGCCGGGACAAGCTCCAGCATTTT. Its protein is CASSKGRDKLQHF.

The chain uses TRBV9 and TRBJ1-4; D ambiguous. Germline-derived CDR1 and CDR2 are SGDLS and YYNGEE. Trimming removed 3 bases at V and 11 bases at J, with 14 bases between. This CDR3 contains 13 residues. The CDR3 loop reads CASSAFPTEKLFF. CDR3 nucleotide sequence: TGTGCCAGCAGCGCGTTCCCAACAGAGAAACTGTTTTTT. Looking up the rest from reference TRBV9 and TRBJ1-4 gives the full variable domain: DSGVTQTPKHLITATGQRVTLRCSPRSGDLSVYWYQQSLDQGLQFLIQYYNGEERAKGNILERFSAQQFPDLHSELNLSSLELGDSALYFCASSAFPTEKLFFGSGTQLSVL.

The chain couples TRBV20-1 to TRBJ2-1; no clear D. V was clipped by 0 bases and J by 9 bases, with 6 bases between them. CDR1 DFQATT and CDR2 SNEGSKA come from the germline V gene (reference sequence). The CDR3 loop spans 11 amino acids. CDR3 region: CSARDLSEQFF. CDR3 nucleotide sequence: TGCAGTGCTAGAGATCTTAGTGAGCAGTTCTTC.

The V call is TRBV27, the J call TRBJ2-1; no definite D call. The V gene lost 6 bases and the J gene lost 8 bases, with 14 bases spanning the gap. Per germline, CDR1 MNHEY and CDR2 SMNVEV (reference sequence). The CDR3 has 13 residues. The CDR3 reads CASRLTWADEQFF. DNA of the CDR3: TGTGCCAGCAGGCTCACATGGGCCGATGAGCAGTTCTTC.

The J gene is TRBJ2-5, the V gene TRBV5-1; 11 bases match TRBD2. CDR1 SGHRS and CDR2 YFSETQ come from the germline V gene. V lost 3 bases and J lost 5; bases outside the gene matches: 6. This CDR3 region has 15 residues. Here the CDR3 DNA reads TGCGCCAGCAGCTCATTAGCGGGAGGGCCGGAGACCCAGTACTTC. This translates into CASSSLAGGPETQYF.

The chain combines TRBV14 with TRBJ1-1; D is possibly TRBD1 (5 bases). Trimming took 3 bases from V and 3 from J, leaving 14 bases between them. In germline, CDR1 is SGHDN, CDR2 FVKESK. The CDR3 spans 15 residues. The CDR3 DNA follows: TGTGCCAGCAGCCACCAGGGATTTGGGTACACTGAAGCTTTCTTT. Translated, it gives CASSHQGFGYTEAFF. Filled out from reference TRBV14 and TRBJ1-1, the complete variable domain reads EAGVTQFPSHSVIEKGQTVTLRCDPISGHDNLYWYRRVMGKEIKFLLHFVKESKQDESGMPNNRFLAERTGGTYSTLKVQPAELEDSGVYFCASSHQGFGYTEAFFGQGTRLTVV.

The chain uses TRBV11-1 and TRBJ2-7; D is perhaps TRBD1 (5 bases). Germline loops: CDR1 SGHAT, CDR2 FQDESV (reference sequence). This CDR3 spans 12 amino acids. V lost 3 bases to trimming and J lost 6 bases, with 9 bases between them. Here the CDR3 DNA reads TGTGCCAGCAGCTTCACTGGGGCCGAGCAGTACTTC. Its translation: CASSFTGAEQYF.

The chain employs TRBV6-5 and TRBJ2-4; 9 bases fit TRBD1. Trimming took 6 bases from V and 7 from J; bases not matched to a gene: 10. CDR1 MNHEY and CDR2 SVGAGI come from the germline V gene. The CDR3 runs to 15 residues. This CDR3 reads CASSPNRGRVNIQYF. The CDR3 bases are TGTGCCAGCAGCCCTAACAGGGGGCGCGTCAACATTCAGTACTTC.

The CDR3 DNA reads TGTGCCAGCAGCTCGGCGGGGTCTTCCAATCAGCCCCAGCATTTT. The encoded protein is CASSSAGSSNQPQHF. The J gene is TRBJ1-5, the V gene TRBV27; no clear D gene. The CDR3 spans 15 residues. V was trimmed by 6 bases and J by 3 bases, leaving 15 bases between them. Germline V gives CDR1 MNHEY, CDR2 SMNVEV (reference sequence).

V usage is TRBV18 and J usage is TRBJ2-5, with TRBD2 as a possible D gene (5 bases). The CDR3 loop spans 15 amino acids. Trimming left V 3 bases short and J 1 base short, with 12 bases between. The V gene's germline CDR1 is KGHSH and CDR2 LQKENI. The CDR3: CASSPFSGAQETQYF. In nucleotides, the CDR3 is TGTGCCAGCTCACCCTTCAGCGGCGCCCAAGAGACCCAGTACTTC.

The chain combines TRBV13 with TRBJ2-7; no clear D gene. V lost 5 bases to trimming and J lost 3 bases, with 11 bases between them. The germline CDR1 and CDR2 sequences are PRHDT and FYEKMQ (reference sequence). The CDR3 covers 13 residues. For the CDR3, the DNA is TGTGCCAGCAGCCCTAAATATTACTACGAGCAGTACTTC. Encoded protein: CASSPKYYYEQYF.